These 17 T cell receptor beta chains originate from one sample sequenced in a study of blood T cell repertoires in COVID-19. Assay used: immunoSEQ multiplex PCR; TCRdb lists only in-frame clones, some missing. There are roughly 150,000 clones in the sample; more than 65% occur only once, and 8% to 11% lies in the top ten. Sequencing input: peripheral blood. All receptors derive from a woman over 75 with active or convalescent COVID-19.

The CDR3 region is CASSPLTSGSVYEQFF. The CDR3 region has the DNA TGTGCCAGCAGCCCGTTAACTAGCGGGAGTGTATATGAGCAGTTCTTC. The chain couples TRBV5-6 to TRBJ2-1; 11 positions match TRBD2. Germline V gene lookup returns CDR1 SGHDT and CDR2 YYEEEE. The CDR3 covers 16 residues. With V trimmed by 4 bases and J by 8 bases, 11 bases remained unmatched.

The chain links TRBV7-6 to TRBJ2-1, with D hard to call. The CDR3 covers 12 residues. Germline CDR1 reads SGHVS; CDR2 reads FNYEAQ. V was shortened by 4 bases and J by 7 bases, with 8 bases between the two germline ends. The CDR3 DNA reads TGTGCCAGCAGCTCCTCTGTTAATGAGCAGTTCTTC. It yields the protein CASSSSVNEQFF.

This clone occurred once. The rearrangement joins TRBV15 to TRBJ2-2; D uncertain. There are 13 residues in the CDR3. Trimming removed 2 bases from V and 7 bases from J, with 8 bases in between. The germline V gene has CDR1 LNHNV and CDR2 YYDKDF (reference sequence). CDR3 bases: TGTGCCACCAGCAGACCGTTTAGCGGGGAGCTGTTTTTT. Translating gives CATSRPFSGELFF.

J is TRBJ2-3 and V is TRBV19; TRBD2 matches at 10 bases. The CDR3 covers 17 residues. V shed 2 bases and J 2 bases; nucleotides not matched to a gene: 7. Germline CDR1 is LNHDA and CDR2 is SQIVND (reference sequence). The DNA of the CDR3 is TGTGCCAGTAGTATAACTCGGACTAGCGGTAACACAGATACGCAGTATTTT. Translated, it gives CASSITRTSGNTDTQYF.

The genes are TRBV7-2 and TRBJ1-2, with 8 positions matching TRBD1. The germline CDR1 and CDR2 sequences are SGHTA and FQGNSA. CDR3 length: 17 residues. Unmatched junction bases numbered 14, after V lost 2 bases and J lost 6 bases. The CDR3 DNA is TGTGCCAGCAGCTTAAGCAGTGATCGACAGGGGAGGGATGGCTACACCTTC. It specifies CASSLSSDRQGRDGYTF.

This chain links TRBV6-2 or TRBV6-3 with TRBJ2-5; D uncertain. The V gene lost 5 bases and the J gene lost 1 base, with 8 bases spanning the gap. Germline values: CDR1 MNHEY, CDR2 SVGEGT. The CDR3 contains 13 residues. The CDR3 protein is CASSGHSQETQYF. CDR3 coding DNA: TGTGCCAGCAGTGGGCATAGCCAAGAGACCCAGTACTTC.

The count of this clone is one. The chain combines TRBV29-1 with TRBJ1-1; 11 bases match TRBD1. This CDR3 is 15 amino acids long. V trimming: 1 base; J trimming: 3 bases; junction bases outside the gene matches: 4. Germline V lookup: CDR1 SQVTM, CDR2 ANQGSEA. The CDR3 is CSVEGTGGADTEAFF. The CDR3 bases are TGCAGCGTTGAAGGGACAGGGGGCGCCGACACTGAAGCTTTCTTT.

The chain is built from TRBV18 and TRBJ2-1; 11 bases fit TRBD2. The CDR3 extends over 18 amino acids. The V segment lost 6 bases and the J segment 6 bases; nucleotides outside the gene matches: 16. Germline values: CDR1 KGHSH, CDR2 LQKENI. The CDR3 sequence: CASSPLSLAGDPPNEQFF. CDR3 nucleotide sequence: TGTGCCAGCTCGCCATTATCACTAGCGGGAGATCCCCCCAATGAGCAGTTCTTC.

The CDR3 loop reads CASRQQTVNTEAFF. The CDR3 coding sequence is TGTGCCAGCAGACAACAGACGGTGAACACTGAAGCTTTCTTT. The chain uses TRBV2 and TRBJ1-1; D is ambiguous. V lost 6 bases and J 0 bases, leaving 11 bases between the germline ends. This CDR3 comprises 14 residues. In germline, CDR1 is SNHLY, CDR2 FYNNEI. Complete variable domain (other parts from reference TRBV2 and TRBJ1-1): EPEVTQTPSHQVTQMGQEVILRCVPISNHLYFYWYRQILGQKVEFLVSFYNNEISEKSEIFDDQFSVERPDGSNFTLKIRSTKLEDSAMYFCASRQQTVNTEAFFGQGTRLTVV.

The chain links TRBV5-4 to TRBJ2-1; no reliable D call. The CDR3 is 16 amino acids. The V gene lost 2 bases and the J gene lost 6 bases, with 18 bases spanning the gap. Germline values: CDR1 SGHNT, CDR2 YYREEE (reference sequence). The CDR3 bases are TGTGCCAGCAGCTTAGAAACCTCGATGAGATCCAATGAGCAGTTCTTC. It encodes CASSLETSMRSNEQFF.

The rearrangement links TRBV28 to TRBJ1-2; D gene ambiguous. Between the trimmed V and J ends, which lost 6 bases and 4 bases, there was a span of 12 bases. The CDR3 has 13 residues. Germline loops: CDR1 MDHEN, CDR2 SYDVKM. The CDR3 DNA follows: TGTGCCAGCAGCCAGTTTCCCCCCTATGGCTACACCTTC. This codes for CASSQFPPYGYTF.

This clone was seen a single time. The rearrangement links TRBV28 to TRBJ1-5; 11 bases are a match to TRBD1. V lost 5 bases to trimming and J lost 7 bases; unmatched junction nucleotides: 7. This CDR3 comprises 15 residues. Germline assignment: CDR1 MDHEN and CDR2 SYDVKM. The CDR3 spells CASSARRDRGQPQHF. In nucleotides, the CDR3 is TGTGCCAGCAGTGCCCGGAGGGACAGGGGGCAGCCCCAGCATTTT.

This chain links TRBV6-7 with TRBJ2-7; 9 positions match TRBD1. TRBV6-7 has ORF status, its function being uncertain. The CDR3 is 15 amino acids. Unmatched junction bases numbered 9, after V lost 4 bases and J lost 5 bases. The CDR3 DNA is TGTGCCAGCAGTTTCAAAGGACAGGGGAGACACGAGCAGTACTTC. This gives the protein CASSFKGQGRHEQYF.

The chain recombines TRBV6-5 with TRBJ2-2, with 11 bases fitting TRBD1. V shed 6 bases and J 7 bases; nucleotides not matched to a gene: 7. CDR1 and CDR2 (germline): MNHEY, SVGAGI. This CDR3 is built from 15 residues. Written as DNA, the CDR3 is TGTGCCAGCAGGGGACAGGGGGGTCAGGTCGGGGAGCTGTTTTTT. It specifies CASRGQGGQVGELFF.

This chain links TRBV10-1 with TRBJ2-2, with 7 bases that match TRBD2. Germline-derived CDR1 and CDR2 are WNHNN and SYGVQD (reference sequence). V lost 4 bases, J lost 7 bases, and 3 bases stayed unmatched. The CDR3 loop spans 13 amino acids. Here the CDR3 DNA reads TGCGCCAGCAGTGCTGCTAGCGGCGGGGAGCTGTTTTTT. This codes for CASSAASGGELFF.

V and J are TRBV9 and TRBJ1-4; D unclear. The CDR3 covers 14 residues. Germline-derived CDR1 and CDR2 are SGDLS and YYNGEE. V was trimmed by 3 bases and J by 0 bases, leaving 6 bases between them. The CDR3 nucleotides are TGTGCCAGCAGCGAACTTCCAACTAATGAAAAACTGTTTTTT. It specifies CASSELPTNEKLFF.

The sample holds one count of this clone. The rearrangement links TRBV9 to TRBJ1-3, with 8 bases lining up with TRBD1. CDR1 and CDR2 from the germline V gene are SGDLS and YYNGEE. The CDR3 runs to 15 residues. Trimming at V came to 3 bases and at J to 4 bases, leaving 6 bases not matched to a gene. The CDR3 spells CASSARTGRGNTIYF. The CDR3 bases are TGTGCCAGCAGCGCCCGGACAGGGCGAGGAAACACCATATATTTT.